These 7 T cell receptor beta chains share one sample of origin, sequenced in a study of blood T cell repertoires in COVID-19. Method: immunoSEQ multiplex PCR; TCRdb's copy keeps in-frame clones and lacks some. The data show about 400,000 clones, around 86% seen once. Sequencing used peripheral blood. These receptors all come from a human donor in a cohort sampled during active COVID-19.

The chain employs TRBV5-1 and TRBJ1-1; the match to TRBD1 covers 11 bases. Germline CDR1 and CDR2: SGHRS and YFSETQ. J gave up 0 bases and V 4 bases, and 5 bases lay outside the gene matches. CDR3 length: 16 residues. CDR3 loop: CASSGGTGGVNTEAFF. The CDR3 DNA reads TGCGCCAGCAGCGGTGGGACAGGGGGAGTGAACACTGAAGCTTTCTTT. Supplemented by reference TRBV5-1 and TRBJ1-1, the full variable domain reads KAGVTQTPRYLIKTRGQQVTLSCSPISGHRSVSWYQQTPGQGLQFLFEYFSETQRNKGNFPGRFSGRQFSNSRSEMNVSTLELGDSALYLCASSGGTGGVNTEAFFGQGTRLTVV.

The rearrangement uses TRBV27 and TRBJ2-3, with 15 bases lining up with TRBD2. CDR1 is MNHEY and CDR2 is SMNVEV in the germline V gene (reference sequence). With V trimmed by 6 bases and J by 5 bases, 6 bases remained unmatched. The CDR3 has 16 amino acids. CDR3 sequence (DNA): TGTGCCAGCAGCACCGGGACTAGCGGGAGGATAGATACGCAGTATTTT. It is translated as CASSTGTSGRIDTQYF.

The chain couples TRBV28 to TRBJ1-1; no definite D call. The CDR3 is 12 residues long. The germline V gene encodes CDR1 MDHEN and CDR2 SYDVKM. V was clipped by 6 bases and J by 3 bases, with 8 bases between them. The CDR3 protein is CASSPGDTEAFF. The DNA of the CDR3 is TGTGCCAGCAGCCCGGGAGACACTGAAGCTTTCTTT.

The chain is built from TRBV6-4 and TRBJ2-1, with 9 nucleotides matching TRBD2. Looked up from germline, CDR1 is MRHNA and CDR2 is SNTAGT. V lost 4 bases, J lost 9 bases, and 10 bases stayed unmatched. This CDR3 has 15 amino acids. CDR3 amino acids: CASSGDSGSTSEQFF. CDR3 bases: TGTGCCAGCAGTGGGGATAGCGGGAGTACTAGTGAGCAGTTCTTC.

This sequence joins TRBV5-1 and TRBJ2-2, with 7 bases lining up with TRBD2. Per the germline V gene, CDR1 is SGHRS and CDR2 is YFSETQ. This CDR3 contains 15 residues. Germline trimming cut 0 bases from V and 5 bases from J; bases unmatched to any gene: 4. The CDR3 spells CASSLGGLPTGELFF. As DNA, the CDR3 is TGCGCCAGCAGCTTGGGGGGACTACCTACCGGGGAGCTGTTTTTT.

The chain has TRBV10-3 and TRBJ1-2; D gene unclear. V lost 2 bases to trimming and J lost 6 bases, with 10 bases between them. Germline V gene sequence: CDR1 ENHRY, CDR2 SYGVKD. CDR3 size: 13 residues. CDR3 sequence reads: CAISERSGNGYTF. CDR3 sequence (DNA): TGTGCCATCAGTGAGCGGTCGGGAAATGGCTACACCTTC.

This chain uses TRBV18 with TRBJ1-6; 7 bases align to TRBD1. V dropped 3 bases and J dropped 0; count of bases not matched to a gene: 8. Germline CDR1 reads KGHSH; CDR2 reads LQKENI. The CDR3 is 18 amino acids. Here the CDR3 reads CASSPARDRSSYNSPLHF. The DNA for the CDR3 is TGTGCCAGCTCACCCGCCCGGGACAGAAGCTCCTATAATTCACCCCTCCACTTT. Full variable domain (outside the CDR3, taken from reference TRBV18 and TRBJ1-6): NAGVMQNPRHLVRRRGQEARLRCSPMKGHSHVYWYRQLPEEGLKFMVYLQKENIIDESGMPKERFSAEFPKEGPSILRIQQVVRGDSAAYFCASSPARDRSSYNSPLHFGNGTRLTVT.